The clone carrying this TCR beta chain has at least ten counts. The antigen is undetermined. This specimen comes from a study of T cells in Graves' hyperthyroidism and ophthalmopathy. General study findings and limits: A model of 13 V-J features distinguished ophthalmopathy from stable hyperthyroidism.

J lost 6 bases, V lost 8 bases, and 4 bases had no gene match. Germline loops: CDR1 MNHEY, CDR2 SMNVEV (reference sequence). This CDR3 has 14 residues. Amplification of TCR beta CDR3 regions used RNA as the template. During a first-round RT-PCR of the TCR CDR3, the HTBI primer set was used. TCRdb recomputed calls from the multiplex PCR reads with MiXCR, one row per CDR3 protein. The sample contains under 350,000 distinct CDR3 sequences, roughly 13% of which appear only once. The rearrangement joins TRBV27 to TRBJ2-7; TRBD2 matches 16 bases. The sequenced sample was blood. The source of this sequence is a woman aged 35 to 49 with Graves' ophthalmopathy. CDR3 amino acids: CASGTSGRAFEQYF. The CDR3 nucleotides read TGTGCCAGCGGGACTAGCGGGAGGGCTTTCGAGCAGTACTTC.